What follows describes a single T cell receptor (beta chain). Its antigen is currently unknown. This sample is drawn from a study of T cell responses to AZD1222 COVID-19 vaccine. TCRdb keeps only in-frame clones here, not all; method: immunoSEQ multiplex PCR. Of some 130,000 clones listed, about nine tenths are singletons. Findings and limits, study-wide: Females made up more of the donors, who were largely white British, and clonal diversity may have come out too low. Recipients of two AZD1222 doses showed rising Spike-specific TCR breadth and depth. In all cases, repertoires were sampled only after the peak T cell response.

The source was peripheral blood, collected on day 0 of AZD1222 vaccination. The source is an adult in good health.

In DNA, the CDR3 is TGTGCTAGTGGTTTGGTCGACGGACTTAGCGTGTACTTC. The encoded protein is CASGLVDGLSVYF. The gene calls are TRBV12-5 and TRBJ2-5; a possible D gene is TRBD2 (5 bases). Trimming took off 0 bases at V and 13 bases at J, with 15 bases between the two ends. The CDR3 has 13 amino acids. Per germline, CDR1 LGHNT and CDR2 FRNRAP.